The rows below give T cell receptor beta chains drawn from one sample of a study of T cells in localized non-small cell lung cancer. Method: immunoSEQ multiplex PCR; TCRdb's copy keeps in-frame clones and lacks some. The sample has around 19,000 clones, about 83% seen once. Sequenced material: peripheral blood, taken before any cancer treatment. The receptors come from a male donor at least 60 years old with stage III lung adenocarcinoma. Each CDR3 is given with its conserved first and last residue. The D gene is left open where the match is weak. Clone size appears in some rows only: once, few, many, or a class for an expanded clone.

cdr3_length clone_size j_call d_call v_call cdr3_nt cdr3_aa
15 . TRBJ1-1 . TRBV10-3 TGTGCCATCGGGGCAGGGAGCAGTGTTAGCGCTGAAGCTTTCTTT CAIGAGSSVSAEAFF
16 once TRBJ2-6 . TRBV6-1 TGTGCCAGCAGTGGGGGGTGGGGAACTGGGGCCAACGTCCTGACTTTC CASSGGWGTGANVLTF
12 . TRBJ1-1 . TRBV7-9 TGTGCCAGCAGCACGAGGGTCACTGAAGCTTTCTTT CASSTRVTEAFF
15 . TRBJ2-7 . TRBV2 TGTGCCAGCAGTGGGGGACTTATGAGCTCCTACGAGCAGTACTTC CASSGGLMSSYEQYF
15 . TRBJ1-6 . TRBV6-1 TGTGCCAGCAGTTTGGGGTCCTCCTATAATTCACCCCTCCACTTT CASSLGSSYNSPLHF
14 . TRBJ1-2 . TRBV5-4 TGTGCCAGCAGTTACCTGACCGGCTCGGATGGCTACACCTTC CASSYLTGSDGYTF
14 . TRBJ2-7 . TRBV6-1 TGTGCCAGCAGCCCACCGCCAGGCTCTTCCGAGCAGTACTTC CASSPPPGSSEQYF
13 . TRBJ2-5 . TRBV6-1 TGTGCCAGCACCACGCCTGCCACACAGACCCAGTACTTC CASTTPATQTQYF
15 . TRBJ1-2 . TRBV5-6 TGTGCCAGCAGTTTCGGTAGGGCAAGAGTGTCTGGCTACACCTTC CASSFGRARVSGYTF
14 . TRBJ2-7 TRBD1 TRBV6-5 TGTGCCAGCAGTTACGGACAGGGGGCCTACGAGCAGTACTTC CASSYGQGAYEQYF
12 . TRBJ1-6 . TRBV30 TGTGCCTGTACAGGAGTTTCGCCACCCCTCCACTTT CACTGVSPPLHF
12 . TRBJ2-1 . TRBV7-9 TGTGCCAGCAGCTCGACCGTCATTGAGCAGTTCTTC CASSSTVIEQFF
13 . TRBJ1-5 . TRBV30 TGTGCCTGGAGTAACAGGGACAATCAGCCCCAGCATTTT CAWSNRDNQPQHF
13 . TRBJ1-6 . TRBV15 TGTGCCACCCGTGTCAGACACCTCGAGCCCCTCCACTTT CATRVRHLEPLHF
14 . TRBJ1-6 TRBD1 TRBV30 TGTGCCTGGAGTTCGAGCAGGGGGGGTTCACCCCTCCACTTT CAWSSSRGGSPLHF
14 . TRBJ2-6 . TRBV2 TGTGCCAGCCGGGCCAACCCGGGGGCCAACGTCCTGACTTTC CASRANPGANVLTF
15 . TRBJ2-5 . TRBV2 TGTGCCAGCAGAGACTTCGGACTGGGGCAAGAGACCCAGTACTTC CASRDFGLGQETQYF
13 few TRBJ1-2 . TRBV2 TGTGCCAGCAGCCGCGAGAACAGGCATGGCTACACCTTC CASSRENRHGYTF
14 . TRBJ2-7 . TRBV29-1 TGCAGCGTTGAAGATCGGCACAGCTCCTACGAGCAGTACTTC CSVEDRHSSYEQYF
13 . TRBJ2-7 TRBD1 TRBV5-1 TGCGCCAGCAGCCCGAGGGACAGGGCGGAGCAGTACTTC CASSPRDRAEQYF
15 . TRBJ1-1 . TRBV30 TGTGCCTGGAGTGTAGTTGGTATCTCGAACACTGAAGCTTTCTTT CAWSVVGISNTEAFF
12 . TRBJ2-7 . TRBV6-6 TGTGCCAGCAGTTCGATTGGGACCCGGCAGTACTTC CASSSIGTRQYF
16 . TRBJ2-1 TRBD1 TRBV7-7 TGTGCTAGCAGCTTAGGCGGGACAGGAATGTACAATGAGCAGTTCTTC CASSLGGTGMYNEQFF
15 . TRBJ2-3 . TRBV6-5 TGTGCCAGCAGCACGACAGGTACTAGCACAGATACGCAGTATTTT CASSTTGTSTDTQYF
17 . TRBJ2-1 TRBD2 TRBV7-8 TGTGCCAGCAGCCCCCGTCGTCTAGCGGGGGTTTCGAATGAGCAGTTCTTC CASSPRRLAGVSNEQFF
17 once TRBJ2-5 . TRBV5-1 TGCGCCAGCAGCCCCGCGTGGGTCGGGGGCCGAGGGGAGACCCAGTACTTC CASSPAWVGGRGETQYF
15 . TRBJ2-2 TRBD1 TRBV19 TGTGCCAGTATTCAACAGGGGGCTAGCACCGGGGAGCTGTTTTTT CASIQQGASTGELFF
12 . TRBJ2-1 . TRBV5-1 TGCGCCAGCAGCTTATCTAGCAATGAGCAGTTCTTC CASSLSSNEQFF
12 once TRBJ2-5 . TRBV7-6 TGTGCCAGCAGCTTAGATTCCGGGAAAAGGAACTTC CASSLDSGKRNF
13 few TRBJ1-2 TRBD1 TRBV5-8 TGTGCCAGCAGTTCAGGACAGGGCTATGGCTACACCTTC CASSSGQGYGYTF
17 . TRBJ1-5 TRBD1 TRBV4-1 TGCGCCAGCAGAGTCAGCAAGACAGGGGGCGGCAATCAGCCCCAGCATTTT CASRVSKTGGGNQPQHF
13 . TRBJ2-7 . TRBV2 TGTGCCAGCAGTGGGACTACCACCTACGAGCAGTACTTC CASSGTTTYEQYF
16 . TRBJ2-7 . TRBV6-7 TGTGCCAGCAGCAATCGGACAGACGACTTTTTGGTGGAGCAGTACTTC CASSNRTDDFLVEQYF
14 . TRBJ1-2 . TRBV30 TGTGCCTGGAGTGGGGGGACCCTTAACTATGGCTACACCTTC CAWSGGTLNYGYTF
13 . TRBJ1-2 . TRBV2 TGTGCCAGCAGTCGGGACGAAGGCTATGGCTACACCTTC CASSRDEGYGYTF
12 . TRBJ1-1 . TRBV6-6 TGTGCCAGCAGTTACCGGGGGTCTGAAGCTTTCTTT CASSYRGSEAFF
15 few TRBJ1-1 . TRBV7-9 TGTGCCAGCAGCCCTCTCTTACTCGGGAGGACTGAAGCTTTCTTT CASSPLLLGRTEAFF
16 . TRBJ1-3 . TRBV9 TGTGCCAGCAGCGTTCGACAGGCTCTCTCTGGAAACACCATATATTTT CASSVRQALSGNTIYF
14 . TRBJ2-1 . TRBV15 TGTGCCACCAGCCACGGAGGTACGATCGATGAGCAGTTCTTC CATSHGGTIDEQFF
13 . TRBJ1-2 . TRBV4-1 TGCGCCAGCAGCCAGAACGGCAGACAGGGCTACACCTTC CASSQNGRQGYTF
14 . TRBJ1-1 . TRBV29-1 TGCAGCGTTGAAGTAGGCGGTAGGAACACTGAAGCTTTCTTT CSVEVGGRNTEAFF
14 . TRBJ1-6 . TRBV18 TGTGCCAGCTCACTCGGACTGCCTCAAGCACCCCTCCACTTT CASSLGLPQAPLHF
14 . TRBJ1-1 . TRBV13 TGTGCCAGCAGCTTTCACGGGATGAACACTGAAGCTTTCTTT CASSFHGMNTEAFF
12 . TRBJ1-1 TRBD1 TRBV6-6 TGTGCCTCCCAGGGGGATAACACTGAAGCTTTCTTT CASQGDNTEAFF
18 . TRBJ2-5 . TRBV5-8 TGTGCCAGCAGCTCTCCGGGCAGGTTCGGTGGGGATCAAGAGACCCAGTACTTC CASSSPGRFGGDQETQYF
14 . TRBJ1-2 TRBD1 TRBV19 TGTGCCAGTAGACCGACAGGGAGTAACTATGGCTACACCTTC CASRPTGSNYGYTF
15 . TRBJ2-1 TRBD1 TRBV30 TGTGCCTGGCGGAACATACAGGGGGCGGCCAATGAGCAGTTCTTC CAWRNIQGAANEQFF
17 . TRBJ1-2 TRBD1 TRBV4-2 TGTGCCAGCAGCCAAGCCAGGACAGGGGAAGGAGGTAATGGCTACACCTTC CASSQARTGEGGNGYTF
15 . TRBJ2-5 TRBD1 TRBV5-6 TGTGCCAGCAGCGTTGGACGACAGGGACAAGAGACCCAGTACTTC CASSVGRQGQETQYF
11 . TRBJ2-2 . TRBV7-6 TGTGCCAGCAGCTCCTCCGGGGAGCTGTTTTTT CASSSSGELFF
13 . TRBJ2-3 TRBD2 TRBV5-8 TGTGCCAGCGGGACTAGCGGCACAGATACGCAGTATTTT CASGTSGTDTQYF
13 . TRBJ2-6 . TRBV30 TGTGCCACTAGTATATCTGGGGCCAACGTCCTGACTTTC CATSISGANVLTF
13 . TRBJ2-7 . TRBV5-1 TGCGCCAGCAGGGTCAGTCCTGGGTTGGAGCAGTACTTC CASRVSPGLEQYF
14 . TRBJ1-1 TRBD1 TRBV5-1 TGCGCCAGCAGCCCCACTTGGACAGGGGCTGAAGCTTTCTTT CASSPTWTGAEAFF